Listed below are T cell receptor beta chains from one sample, sequenced in a study of T cell changes during pregnancy in multiple sclerosis. Sequenced by immunoSEQ multiplex PCR; TCRdb stores in-frame clones only, minus some. The data show around 77,000 clones, 90% to 95% seen once. Sequences were derived from peripheral blood, sampled in the third trimester of pregnancy. The receptors derive from a female donor in good health, enrolled as a control in a pregnancy study. The CDR3 runs from the conserved cysteine through the conserved F or W. The order of the fields is clone size, J gene, D gene, V gene, CDR3 DNA, CDR3 protein. The D gene is left open where the match is weak. Size is stated for part of the rows, as once, few or many counts, or as a class when the clone is expanded.

clone_size: few
j_call: TRBJ2-7
d_call: TRBD1
v_call: TRBV19
cdr3_nt: TGTGCCAGTGCAACAGGGGCGGCCGAGCAGTACTTC
cdr3_aa: CASATGAAEQYF

clone_size: .
j_call: TRBJ1-1
d_call: .
v_call: TRBV18
cdr3_nt: TGTGCCAGCTCTCCGGGCCTGACGGGGACTGAAGCTTTCTTT
cdr3_aa: CASSPGLTGTEAFF

clone_size: .
j_call: TRBJ1-1
d_call: .
v_call: TRBV28
cdr3_nt: TGTGCCAGCAGTTATATAAACACTGAAGCTTTCTTT
cdr3_aa: CASSYINTEAFF

clone_size: .
j_call: TRBJ1-4
d_call: .
v_call: TRBV27
cdr3_nt: TGTGCCAGCAGATCCCTAGCGGAGGCCTGGAATGAAAAACTGTTTTTT
cdr3_aa: CASRSLAEAWNEKLFF

clone_size: .
j_call: TRBJ1-5
d_call: TRBD1
v_call: TRBV10-3
cdr3_nt: TGTGCCGTACAGGGGGAGTATGGCAATCAGCCCCAGCATTTT
cdr3_aa: CAVQGEYGNQPQHF

clone_size: once
j_call: TRBJ2-1
d_call: .
v_call: TRBV5-1
cdr3_nt: TGCGCCAGCAGCTTGGGGGGGGTCGCCTACAATGAGCAGTTCTTC
cdr3_aa: CASSLGGVAYNEQFF

clone_size: .
j_call: TRBJ2-5
d_call: TRBD2
v_call: TRBV29-1
cdr3_nt: TGCAGCGTTGAAACTAGCGGGAGAGGTCTCGAGACCCAGTACTTC
cdr3_aa: CSVETSGRGLETQYF

clone_size: .
j_call: TRBJ2-1
d_call: TRBD2
v_call: TRBV7-2
cdr3_nt: TGTGCCAGTACCCCTATATCCGGACTAGCGTCCCACAATGAGCAGTTCTTC
cdr3_aa: CASTPISGLASHNEQFF

clone_size: .
j_call: TRBJ2-3
d_call: TRBD2
v_call: TRBV29-1
cdr3_nt: TGCAGCGTTGAAGAGCATGGAGCGGGGGGCACAGATACGCAGTATTTT
cdr3_aa: CSVEEHGAGGTDTQYF

clone_size: .
j_call: TRBJ2-7
d_call: TRBD2
v_call: TRBV5-1
cdr3_nt: TGCGCCAGCAGCCTGGGGACTAGCGGAGTCTACGAGCAGTACTTC
cdr3_aa: CASSLGTSGVYEQYF

clone_size: .
j_call: TRBJ2-3
d_call: .
v_call: TRBV7-2
cdr3_nt: TGTGCCAGCAGCCGAACCGGGACTTTTTCGAAGGGCCACAGTACGCAGTATTTT
cdr3_aa: CASSRTGTFSKGHSTQYF

clone_size: .
j_call: TRBJ2-7
d_call: TRBD2
v_call: TRBV27
cdr3_nt: TGTGCCAGCAGTTTTGGCGGGGGGAGCGAGCAGTACTTC
cdr3_aa: CASSFGGGSEQYF

clone_size: .
j_call: TRBJ2-3
d_call: .
v_call: TRBV5-1
cdr3_nt: TGCGCCAGCAGCTTGGCGATAGCCACAGATACGCAGTATTTT
cdr3_aa: CASSLAIATDTQYF

clone_size: .
j_call: TRBJ2-7
d_call: .
v_call: TRBV9
cdr3_nt: TGTGCCAGCAGCGGGGACTTTCCCTACGAGCAGTACTTC
cdr3_aa: CASSGDFPYEQYF

clone_size: .
j_call: TRBJ2-7
d_call: TRBD2
v_call: TRBV9
cdr3_nt: TGTGCCAGCAGTACTAGCGGGGATGACTACGAGCAGTACTTC
cdr3_aa: CASSTSGDDYEQYF

clone_size: .
j_call: TRBJ1-4
d_call: TRBD1
v_call: TRBV7-9
cdr3_nt: TGTGCCAGCAGCCCAGGTCAGGGGGCGGGCCTTAATGAAAAACTGTTTTTT
cdr3_aa: CASSPGQGAGLNEKLFF

clone_size: .
j_call: TRBJ2-3
d_call: TRBD2
v_call: TRBV5-1
cdr3_nt: TGCGCCAGCAGCTTGGGGCTAGCGGTCCTTTACGGCACAGATACGCAGTATTTT
cdr3_aa: CASSLGLAVLYGTDTQYF

clone_size: .
j_call: TRBJ1-4
d_call: TRBD1
v_call: TRBV2
cdr3_nt: TGTGCCGGCACGCCGACAGGGTCGGGTGAAAAACTGTTTTTT
cdr3_aa: CAGTPTGSGEKLFF

clone_size: .
j_call: TRBJ2-5
d_call: TRBD1
v_call: TRBV2
cdr3_nt: TGTGCTAGCATCCGGGACAGGGCTGGAGAGACCCAGTACTTC
cdr3_aa: CASIRDRAGETQYF

clone_size: .
j_call: TRBJ2-3
d_call: .
v_call: TRBV7-2
cdr3_nt: TGTGCCAGCAGCGTTAGCGGAACCAGCACAGATACGCAGTATTTT
cdr3_aa: CASSVSGTSTDTQYF

clone_size: .
j_call: TRBJ1-3
d_call: .
v_call: TRBV11-2
cdr3_nt: TGTGCCAGCAGCTTAGTGGACAAAATCTCTGGAAACACCATATATTTT
cdr3_aa: CASSLVDKISGNTIYF

clone_size: .
j_call: TRBJ2-1
d_call: TRBD2
v_call: TRBV4-3
cdr3_nt: TGCGCCAGCAGCCTAGCGGGAGCTGGTGAGCAGTTCTTC
cdr3_aa: CASSLAGAGEQFF

clone_size: .
j_call: TRBJ2-7
d_call: TRBD1
v_call: TRBV2
cdr3_nt: TGTGCCAGCAGCGACAGGGCCGCCTACGAGCAGTACTTC
cdr3_aa: CASSDRAAYEQYF

clone_size: .
j_call: TRBJ1-1
d_call: TRBD1
v_call: TRBV14
cdr3_nt: TGTGCCAGCAGCCAAGACGCGACGGGGACAGTGAGAAACACTGAAGCTTTCTTT
cdr3_aa: CASSQDATGTVRNTEAFF

clone_size: .
j_call: TRBJ2-7
d_call: TRBD2
v_call: TRBV6-1
cdr3_nt: TGTGCCAGCAGTGGGCCGGGACTAGCGGGACGAACCTACGAGCAGTACTTC
cdr3_aa: CASSGPGLAGRTYEQYF

clone_size: .
j_call: TRBJ1-5
d_call: TRBD1
v_call: TRBV7-2
cdr3_nt: TGTGCCAGCAGCGCCAGGGGGCCTGGCAATCAGCCCCAGCATTTT
cdr3_aa: CASSARGPGNQPQHF

clone_size: .
j_call: TRBJ1-3
d_call: TRBD1
v_call: TRBV7-9
cdr3_nt: TGTGCCAGCAGCCCCGGGCAGGGGGGATCGCTCTCTGGAAACACCATATATTTT
cdr3_aa: CASSPGQGGSLSGNTIYF

clone_size: .
j_call: TRBJ1-2
d_call: TRBD1
v_call: TRBV25-1
cdr3_nt: TGTGCCAGCACACAGGGGGGAGGCTACACCTTC
cdr3_aa: CASTQGGGYTF

clone_size: .
j_call: TRBJ2-5
d_call: TRBD2
v_call: TRBV7-2
cdr3_nt: TGTGCCAGCAGCAAGGGACTAGCGGAAGAGACCCAGTACTTC
cdr3_aa: CASSKGLAEETQYF

clone_size: .
j_call: TRBJ2-1
d_call: .
v_call: TRBV30
cdr3_nt: TGTGCCTGGAGTGTAGGGGCAGGACCTTACAATGAGCAGTTCTTC
cdr3_aa: CAWSVGAGPYNEQFF

clone_size: .
j_call: TRBJ2-1
d_call: .
v_call: TRBV15
cdr3_nt: TGTGCCACCAGCATCCGGGGCTACAATGAGCAGTTCTTC
cdr3_aa: CATSIRGYNEQFF

clone_size: .
j_call: TRBJ2-4
d_call: TRBD2
v_call: TRBV30
cdr3_nt: TGTGCCTGGAGTGTGGCGGGAGCGTGGAACATTCAGTACTTC
cdr3_aa: CAWSVAGAWNIQYF

clone_size: .
j_call: TRBJ1-2
d_call: TRBD1
v_call: TRBV6-5
cdr3_nt: TGTGCCAGCAGGGGACAGGTTTTCTATGGCTACACCTTC
cdr3_aa: CASRGQVFYGYTF

clone_size: .
j_call: TRBJ1-2
d_call: .
v_call: TRBV7-9
cdr3_nt: TGTGCCAGCAGCTTAGAGGCGGTGCGTGGCTACACCTTC
cdr3_aa: CASSLEAVRGYTF

clone_size: .
j_call: TRBJ2-1
d_call: TRBD2
v_call: TRBV7-2
cdr3_nt: TGTGCCAGCAGCTCGAGGGGGCTAGCGGGAGTCTCCAATGAGCAGTTCTTC
cdr3_aa: CASSSRGLAGVSNEQFF

clone_size: .
j_call: TRBJ2-7
d_call: TRBD2
v_call: TRBV6-1
cdr3_nt: TGTGCCAGCAGAGCCTCAGGGAGGGTCTACGAGCAGTACTTC
cdr3_aa: CASRASGRVYEQYF

clone_size: .
j_call: TRBJ1-1
d_call: .
v_call: TRBV28
cdr3_nt: TGTGCCAGCAGTTTGGTGGCTCTCCCTGAAGCTTTCTTT
cdr3_aa: CASSLVALPEAFF

clone_size: .
j_call: TRBJ2-5
d_call: .
v_call: TRBV19
cdr3_nt: TGTGCCAGTAGTACCCCAGGGGCTTGGTACCAAGAGACCCAGTACTTC
cdr3_aa: CASSTPGAWYQETQYF

clone_size: .
j_call: TRBJ1-3
d_call: .
v_call: TRBV6-5
cdr3_nt: TGTGCCAGCGGCCCCGGAAACACCATATATTTT
cdr3_aa: CASGPGNTIYF

clone_size: .
j_call: TRBJ2-3
d_call: .
v_call: TRBV4-3
cdr3_nt: TGCGCCAGCAGCCAAGAAAATGGCCAGTTGCTCACAGATACGCAGTATTTT
cdr3_aa: CASSQENGQLLTDTQYF

clone_size: .
j_call: TRBJ1-6
d_call: TRBD1
v_call: TRBV19
cdr3_nt: TGTGCCAGTAGTCTACGGGGACAGGGGGCTCGATCACCCCTCCACTTT
cdr3_aa: CASSLRGQGARSPLHF

clone_size: .
j_call: TRBJ1-1
d_call: .
v_call: TRBV6-1
cdr3_nt: TGTGCCAGCAGTGAAATAACTGAAGCTTTCTTT
cdr3_aa: CASSEITEAFF

clone_size: .
j_call: TRBJ1-2
d_call: .
v_call: TRBV2
cdr3_nt: TGTGCCAGCAGTGACGGTTACTATGGCTACACCTTC
cdr3_aa: CASSDGYYGYTF

clone_size: .
j_call: TRBJ1-2
d_call: .
v_call: TRBV4-2
cdr3_nt: TGTGCCAGCAGCCAAGTCGGGATCCCCCATGGCTACACCTTC
cdr3_aa: CASSQVGIPHGYTF

clone_size: .
j_call: TRBJ1-5
d_call: TRBD1
v_call: TRBV28
cdr3_nt: TGTGCCAGCAGAATCTTGCCGACAGGGCGCAATCAGCCCCAGCATTTT
cdr3_aa: CASRILPTGRNQPQHF

clone_size: .
j_call: TRBJ1-5
d_call: TRBD1
v_call: TRBV27
cdr3_nt: TGTGCCAGCAGTCCCGGGACAGGGGGCCGTCAGCCCCAGCATTTT
cdr3_aa: CASSPGTGGRQPQHF

clone_size: .
j_call: TRBJ2-7
d_call: .
v_call: TRBV13
cdr3_nt: TGTGCCAGCAGCTTAGGCCTCGACAGGATCATCGAGCAGTACTTC
cdr3_aa: CASSLGLDRIIEQYF

clone_size: .
j_call: TRBJ2-2
d_call: .
v_call: TRBV25-1
cdr3_nt: TGTGCCAGCAGTGCAGGATATGGGAACACCGGGGAGCTGTTTTTT
cdr3_aa: CASSAGYGNTGELFF

clone_size: few
j_call: TRBJ2-1
d_call: .
v_call: TRBV14
cdr3_nt: TGTGCCAGCAGCCTGGGGACGGGGGTCACCTACAATGAGCAGTTCTTC
cdr3_aa: CASSLGTGVTYNEQFF

clone_size: once
j_call: TRBJ1-2
d_call: .
v_call: TRBV7-2
cdr3_nt: TGTGCCAGCAGCTCCCAGGTAGACTATGGCTACACCTTC
cdr3_aa: CASSSQVDYGYTF

clone_size: once
j_call: TRBJ2-6
d_call: TRBD1
v_call: TRBV7-2
cdr3_nt: TGTGCCAGCCTCCGGGACAGTCCCCCGGGCGGGGCCAACGTCCTGACTTTC
cdr3_aa: CASLRDSPPGGANVLTF

clone_size: .
j_call: TRBJ1-1
d_call: TRBD1
v_call: TRBV6-5
cdr3_nt: TGTGCCAGCAGTCGAACGACAGGGGAGAACACTGAAGCTTTCTTT
cdr3_aa: CASSRTTGENTEAFF

clone_size: .
j_call: TRBJ2-7
d_call: TRBD2
v_call: TRBV5-4
cdr3_nt: TGTGCCAGCAGCTCACGGGGGGATTGGACCTACGAGCAGTACTTC
cdr3_aa: CASSSRGDWTYEQYF

clone_size: .
j_call: TRBJ2-3
d_call: TRBD2
v_call: TRBV5-1
cdr3_nt: TGCGCCAGCAGCTTGAACCGGGGGGGCACAACAGATACGCAGTATTTT
cdr3_aa: CASSLNRGGTTDTQYF

clone_size: .
j_call: TRBJ1-5
d_call: TRBD1
v_call: TRBV10-2
cdr3_nt: TGCGCCAGCAGTGAGTCGGGACAGGGAAATCAGCCCCAGCATTTT
cdr3_aa: CASSESGQGNQPQHF